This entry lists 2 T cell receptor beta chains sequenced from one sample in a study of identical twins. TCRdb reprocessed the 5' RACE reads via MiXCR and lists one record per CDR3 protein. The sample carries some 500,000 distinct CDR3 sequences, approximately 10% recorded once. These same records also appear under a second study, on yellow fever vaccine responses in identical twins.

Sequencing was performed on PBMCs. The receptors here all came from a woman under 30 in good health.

For the CDR3, the DNA is TGTGCCATCAGTGATTTGCGGGGGGGGAGCTCCTACGAGCAGTACTTC. The encoded protein is CAISDLRGGSSYEQYF. This rearrangement joins TRBV10-3 to TRBJ2-7; 9 bases fit TRBD2. Looked up from germline, CDR1 is ENHRY and CDR2 is SYGVKD. J lost 0 bases, V lost 3 bases, and 6 bases had no gene match. The length of the CDR3 is 16 residues.

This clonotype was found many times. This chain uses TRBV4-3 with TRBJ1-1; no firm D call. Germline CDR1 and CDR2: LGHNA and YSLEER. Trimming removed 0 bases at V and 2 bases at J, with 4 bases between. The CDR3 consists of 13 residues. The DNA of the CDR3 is TGCGCCAGCAGCCAAGAAAGAAACACTGAAGCTTTCTTT. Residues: CASSQERNTEAFF.